One T cell receptor beta chain is described in this entry. There is no known antigen for this receptor. There are no base qualities to consult, and no much larger clone falls within one base. From its cysteine to its phenylalanine, the CDR3 spans 15 amino acids. Only CDR3 DNA is held: 45 bases, read in frame from base 1. According to the germline V gene (reference sequence), CDR1 reads SEHNR and CDR2 reads FQNEAQ. V is pared back by 2 bases and J by 4 bases, with 14 bases lying between the germline termini. The CDR3 regions of human TCRbeta chains were subjected to immunosequencing. The authors' analysis ran thus. TCRs in the repertoires were compared against a reference library of SARS-CoV-2-specific TCRs that had been generated with the MIRA antigen-specificity platform. Breadth was defined as the fraction of unique TCRs that were SARS-CoV-2-associated, and depth was defined as the fraction of total T cells that were SARS-CoV-2-associated. Each spike-specific TCR was assigned to its reactive spike region and to a CD4 or CD8 class using the MIRA data. Log10-transformed breadth and depth values were compared by one-way ANOVA with Sidak's multiple comparisons tests. TCRdb took this table from immuneACCESS and kept in-frame rearrangements with V and J called. Such tables lack part of the clones; where checked against another copy, unresolved V genes explain under half of the gap, and the rest is unexplained. V and J calls and clone size are those listed in that table; D and trimming were worked out from the DNA. This sample lists about 140,000 clones; less than 95% were detected once. Together, the top ten hold 3.4% of the sample.

The source of the sample is a study of T cell responses to AZD1222 COVID-19 vaccine (dated by TCRdb to the early 2020s). About the investigation overall: Because spike-specific TCR depth and breadth did not differ between the two schedules, AZD1222 recipients who got a second dose at roughly 4 weeks were pooled with those who got a second dose at roughly 12 weeks. TCR sequencing was performed for 233 trial participants, of whom about 200 were given two doses of AZD1222 and around 25 were given two doses of MenACWY control vaccine. Trial participants were enrolled by age into subgroups of 18-55, 56-69 and 70-plus years, and 148, 28 and 57 TCR-sequenced participants, respectively, were included in these subgroups.

Beyond this particular receptor, the publication reports: Conclusions about previously exposed vaccinees were limited because only a handful of AZD1222 recipients were SARS-CoV-2 seropositive at baseline. After two AZD1222 doses, spike-specific TCR breadth and depth were significantly higher than at day 0 and than in MenACWY recipients. Reportedly, almost half of the unique spike-specific TCRs recognized epitopes lying outside the regions that are mutated in the B.1.351 and B.1.1.7 variants. Participants were mostly white British and included more females than males, and it was suggested by the authors that clonal diversity may have been underestimated. The 56-69-year group was small, and its depth increase did not reach significance, likely because of low power. Because no samples from the day 14 peak response were available, repertoires could be characterized only after the peak T cell response. The whole spike protein was spanned by vaccine-associated CD4 TCRs, and dominant responses were seen in regions 160-218 and 743-854.

Sample time point, as interpreted from the label and publication: baseline before first vaccination. Vaccinee samples were obtained from the UK trials COV001 and COV002, which included a single-blind randomized controlled phase 2/3 trial of AZD1222 (ChAdOx1 nCoV-19) in healthy adults. For TCRbeta chain sequencing, PBMC samples were collected from trial participants at day 0 and at day 28 after the second dose. The source was peripheral blood, collected on day 0 of AZD1222 vaccination. The chain is assembled from TRBV7-9 and TRBJ1-2, with the D gene not confidently named. The receptor was derived from an adult in good health. In nucleotides, the sequence is TGTGCCAGCAGCTTATCAGTTTTATCTAGCTATGGCTACACCTTC. Its amino acids are CASSLSVLSSYGYTF.